The rows below give T cell receptor beta chains drawn from one sample of a study of identifying expanded T cells in peripheral blood. TCRdb's table, derived via immunoSEQ multiplex PCR, lists solely in-frame clones and lacks some. The sample carries about 47,000 clones, 65% to 90% recorded once. The source material was blood. These receptors all stem from a person aged 18 to 75 in good health. The CDR3 runs from the conserved cysteine through the conserved F or W. A D gene is named only where the DNA matches it firmly. Clone size appears in some rows only: once, few, many, or a class for an expanded clone.

len | abundance | j_gene | d_gene | v_gene | CDR3nt | CDR3aa
14 | . | TRBJ1-4 | . | TRBV7-9 | TGTGCCAGCAGCACGGGACCCAGAAAGGAAAAACTGTTTTTT | CASSTGPRKEKLFF
15 | . | TRBJ1-2 | . | TRBV5-8 | TGTGCCAGCAGCTCATGGAGGAGTGGAAACTATGGCTACACCTTC | CASSSWRSGNYGYTF
15 | . | TRBJ2-5 | . | TRBV7-9 | TGTGCCAGCAGCCCCCCGACAGACCCGCAAGAGACCCAGTACTTC | CASSPPTDPQETQYF
14 | . | TRBJ1-5 | . | TRBV4-1 | TGCGCCAGCAGCCAAGGGCCAGGTAATCAGCCCCAGCATTTT | CASSQGPGNQPQHF
15 | . | TRBJ2-7 | . | TRBV11-2 | TGTGCCAGCAGCTTAGATCGGGGGCCTGGGGGCGAGCAGTACTTC | CASSLDRGPGGEQYF
15 | . | TRBJ1-6 | . | TRBV6-1 | TGTGCCAGCAGTGAAGCGGCGAGGAATAATTCACCCCTCCACTTT | CASSEAARNNSPLHF
12 | . | TRBJ1-2 | . | TRBV9 | TGTGCCAGCAGCGCACACAGGGATGGCTACACCTTC | CASSAHRDGYTF
14 | . | TRBJ2-2 | . | TRBV4-3 | TGCGCCAGCAGCCAAGATCCCGTCGCCGGGGAGCTGTTTTTT | CASSQDPVAGELFF
14 | . | TRBJ1-1 | . | TRBV7-2 | TGTGCCAGCAGCCTATACGGGGGAAACACTGAAGCTTTCTTT | CASSLYGGNTEAFF
14 | . | TRBJ1-3 | . | TRBV6-1 | TGTGCCAGCATGGGGGGTCTCTCTGGAAACACCATATATTTT | CASMGGLSGNTIYF
15 | . | TRBJ1-2 | TRBD1 | TRBV7-8 | TGTGCCAGCAGCTCTGTAGACAGGGGAAGCTATGGCTACACCTTC | CASSSVDRGSYGYTF
13 | . | TRBJ1-1 | . | TRBV19 | TGTGCCAGTAAATCAGTCCTGAACACTGAAGCTTTCTTT | CASKSVLNTEAFF
14 | medium-sized | TRBJ1-6 | . | TRBV30 | TGTGCCTGGGTGGGGCAGTCGAATAATTCACCCCTCCACTTT | CAWVGQSNNSPLHF
15 | once | TRBJ2-3 | . | TRBV6-4 | TGTGCCAGCAGTGAAGGGGGATCTAGCACAGATACGCAGTATTTT | CASSEGGSSTDTQYF
13 | . | TRBJ1-1 | . | TRBV7-6 | TGTGCCAGCAGCTTATCGGGGAGCACTGAAGCTTTCTTT | CASSLSGSTEAFF
18 | . | TRBJ2-3 | TRBD2 | TRBV10-3 | TGTGCCATCAGTGAGTCACTAGCGGGTCCCAGTGGTGGGGATACGCAGTATTTT | CAISESLAGPSGGDTQYF
16 | . | TRBJ2-1 | . | TRBV7-2 | TGTGCCAGCAGCGTTGGTGGGTTGGCCTCCTACAATGAGCAGTTCTTC | CASSVGGLASYNEQFF
11 | . | TRBJ1-5 | . | TRBV5-8 | TGTGCCAGCAGCCGACATCAGCCCCAGCATTTT | CASSRHQPQHF
15 | few | TRBJ2-1 | . | TRBV7-2 | TGTGCCAGCAGCGCAACCCGAGGGGGGGTTAGTGAGCAGTTCTTC | CASSATRGGVSEQFF
12 | . | TRBJ1-1 | . | TRBV29-1 | TGCAGCGTTGATAGGGGGAACACTGAAGCTTTCTTT | CSVDRGNTEAFF
14 | . | TRBJ2-1 | TRBD1 | TRBV11-2 | TGTGCCAGCAGCCACAGACAGGGACGCAATGAGCAGTTCTTC | CASSHRQGRNEQFF
17 | once | TRBJ2-1 | TRBD2 | TRBV2 | TGTGCCAGCAGTGAAGTGGCTAGCGGGGGGGTTGACAATGAGCAGTTCTTC | CASSEVASGGVDNEQFF
11 | . | TRBJ2-1 | . | TRBV20-1 | TGCAGTGCTAGACAACTCAATGAGCAGTTCTTC | CSARQLNEQFF
15 | . | TRBJ2-7 | TRBD1 | TRBV11-3 | TGTGCCAGCAGCTTACGGGGACAGGGGGCCTACGAGCAGTACTTC | CASSLRGQGAYEQYF
15 | . | TRBJ2-1 | TRBD2 | TRBV19 | TGTGCCAGTGAGGAGTGGCGGGAGGGGTACAATGAGCAGTTCTTC | CASEEWREGYNEQFF
15 | . | TRBJ1-2 | TRBD1 | TRBV27 | TGTGCCAGCAGTTCGCCGGGACAGGATTTGGGTGGCTACACCTTC | CASSSPGQDLGGYTF
19 | . | TRBJ2-3 | TRBD2 | TRBV7-9 | TGTGCCAGCAGCCCCGACCTTATAAGGACTAGCGGTAGCACAGATACGCAGTATTTT | CASSPDLIRTSGSTDTQYF
14 | . | TRBJ2-1 | . | TRBV5-1 | TGCGCCAGCAGCACCGGGGTAGCTCGGGATGAGCAGTTCTTC | CASSTGVARDEQFF